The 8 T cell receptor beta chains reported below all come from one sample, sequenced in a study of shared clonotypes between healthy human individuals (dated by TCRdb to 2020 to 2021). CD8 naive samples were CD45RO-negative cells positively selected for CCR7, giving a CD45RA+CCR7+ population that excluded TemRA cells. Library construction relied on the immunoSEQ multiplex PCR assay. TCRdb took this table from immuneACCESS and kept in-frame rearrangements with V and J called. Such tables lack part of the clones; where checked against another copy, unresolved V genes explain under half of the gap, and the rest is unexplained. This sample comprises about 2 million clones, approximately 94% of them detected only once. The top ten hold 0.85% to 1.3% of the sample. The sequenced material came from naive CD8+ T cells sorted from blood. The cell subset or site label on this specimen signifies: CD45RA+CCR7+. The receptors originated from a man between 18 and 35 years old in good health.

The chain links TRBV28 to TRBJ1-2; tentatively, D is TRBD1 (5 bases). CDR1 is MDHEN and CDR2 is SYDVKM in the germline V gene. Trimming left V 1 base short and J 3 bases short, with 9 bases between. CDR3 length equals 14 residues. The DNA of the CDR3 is TGTGCCAGCAGTTTATCGTACAGGTACTATGGCTACACCTTC. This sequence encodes CASSLSYRYYGYTF.

The CDR3 sequence is CASSIGAGGGTDTQYF. In DNA form, the CDR3 reads TGTGCCAGCAGCATCGGGGCGGGAGGAGGTACAGATACGCAGTATTTT. The genes are TRBV27 and TRBJ2-3; 8 bases agree with TRBD2. V trimming: 6 bases; J trimming: 3 bases; junction bases outside the gene matches: 11. The CDR3 totals 16 residues. Germline V CDR1 and CDR2: MNHEY, SMNVEV (reference sequence).

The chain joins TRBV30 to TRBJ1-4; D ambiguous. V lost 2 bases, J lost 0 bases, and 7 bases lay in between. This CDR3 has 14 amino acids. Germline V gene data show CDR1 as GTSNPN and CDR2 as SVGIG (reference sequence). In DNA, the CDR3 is TGTGCCTGGAGTAGAGATGCAACTAATGAAAAACTGTTTTTT. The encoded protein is CAWSRDATNEKLFF. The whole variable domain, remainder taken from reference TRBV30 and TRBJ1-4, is SQTIHQWPATLVQPVGSPLSLECTVEGTSNPNLYWYRQAAGRGLQLLFYSVGIGQISSEVPQNLSASRPQDRQFILSSKKLLLSDSGFYLCAWSRDATNEKLFFGSGTQLSVL.

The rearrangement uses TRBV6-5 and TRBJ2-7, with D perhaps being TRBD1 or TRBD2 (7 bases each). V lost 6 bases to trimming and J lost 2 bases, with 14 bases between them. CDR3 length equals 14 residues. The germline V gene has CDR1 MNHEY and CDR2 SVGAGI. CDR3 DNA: TGTGCCAGCAGAGCGGGACAGCTGGCCTACGAGCAGTACTTC. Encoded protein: CASRAGQLAYEQYF.

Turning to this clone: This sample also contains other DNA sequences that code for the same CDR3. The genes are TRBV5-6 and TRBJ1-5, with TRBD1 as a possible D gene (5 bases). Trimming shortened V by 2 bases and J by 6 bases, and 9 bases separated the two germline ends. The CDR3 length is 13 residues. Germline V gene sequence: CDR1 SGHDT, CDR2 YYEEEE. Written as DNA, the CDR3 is TGTGCCAGCAGCTTCGGGGCAGGTCAGCCCCAGCATTTT. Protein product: CASSFGAGQPQHF.

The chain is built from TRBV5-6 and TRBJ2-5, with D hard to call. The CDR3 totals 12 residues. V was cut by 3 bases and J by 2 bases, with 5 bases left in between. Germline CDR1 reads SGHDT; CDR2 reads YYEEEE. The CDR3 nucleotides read TGTGCCAGCAGCTCGGAACAAGAGACCCAGTACTTC. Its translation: CASSSEQETQYF. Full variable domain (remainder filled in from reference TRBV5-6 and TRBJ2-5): DAGVTQSPTHLIKTRGQQVTLRCSPKSGHDTVSWYQQALGQGPQFIFQYYEEEERQRGNFPDRFSGHQFPNYSSELNVNALLLGDSALYLCASSSEQETQYFGPGTRLLVL.

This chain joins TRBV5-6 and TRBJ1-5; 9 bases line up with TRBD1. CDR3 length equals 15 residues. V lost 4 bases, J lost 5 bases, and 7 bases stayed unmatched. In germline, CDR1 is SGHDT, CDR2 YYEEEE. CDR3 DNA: TGTGCCAGCAGCAGCGGGACAGGGAATTATCAGCCCCAGCATTTT. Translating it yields CASSSGTGNYQPQHF.

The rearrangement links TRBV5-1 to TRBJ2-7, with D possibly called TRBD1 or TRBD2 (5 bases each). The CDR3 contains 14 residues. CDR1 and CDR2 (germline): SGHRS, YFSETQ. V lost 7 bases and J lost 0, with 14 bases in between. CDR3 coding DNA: TGCGCCAGCTATACCGGGACGGCCTCCTACGAGCAGTACTTC. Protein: CASYTGTASYEQYF.